The source of this T cell receptor (beta chain) is a study of blood T cell repertoires in COVID-19. Study in general: Material from acute and convalescent COVID-19 was sourced from the United States, Italy and Spain. Sample material is recorded as cDNA or gDNA derived from T cells, B-cell-depleted T cells, or PBMCs.

In the original processing: Researchers report that nucleated cell counts were estimated from reference gene primer amplification. The protocol was immunoSEQ multiplex PCR, while the TCRdb copy is restricted to in-frame clones and leaves out a portion. Clone size and the V and J calls come from that table; the DNA yielded D and trimming. Of about half a million clones listed, over 75% are singletons. V lost 4 bases to trimming and J lost 7 bases; unmatched junction nucleotides: 9. Germline V gives CDR1 LGHDT, CDR2 YNNKEL (reference sequence). The CDR3 consists of 16 residues. Sequencing was done on a sample of peripheral blood. V gene TRBV3-1 (or the pseudogene TRBV3-2) combines with J gene TRBJ2-7; 14 positions agree with TRBD2. The source of this sequence is a human donor in a cohort sampled during active COVID-19. The CDR3 spells CASSPHPGLAGVEQYF. As DNA, the CDR3 is TGTGCCAGCAGCCCTCACCCGGGACTAGCGGGAGTTGAGCAGTACTTC.